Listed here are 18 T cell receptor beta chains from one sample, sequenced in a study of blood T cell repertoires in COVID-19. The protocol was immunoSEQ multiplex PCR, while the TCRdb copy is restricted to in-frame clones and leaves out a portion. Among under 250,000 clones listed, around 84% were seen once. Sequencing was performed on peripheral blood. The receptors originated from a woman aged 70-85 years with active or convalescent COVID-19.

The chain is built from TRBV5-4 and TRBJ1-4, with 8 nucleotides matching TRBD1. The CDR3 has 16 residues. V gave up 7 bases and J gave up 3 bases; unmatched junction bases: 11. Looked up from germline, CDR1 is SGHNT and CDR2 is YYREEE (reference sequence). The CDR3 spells CASGTGAYPSNEKLFF. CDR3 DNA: TGTGCCAGCGGGACAGGAGCATACCCCTCTAATGAAAAACTGTTTTTT.

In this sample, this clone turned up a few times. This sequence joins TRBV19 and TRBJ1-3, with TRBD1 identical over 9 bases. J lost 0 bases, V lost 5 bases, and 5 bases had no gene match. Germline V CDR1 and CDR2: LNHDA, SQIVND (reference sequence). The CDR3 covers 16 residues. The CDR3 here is CASSGGQGRSGNTIYF. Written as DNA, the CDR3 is TGTGCCAGTAGTGGAGGACAGGGGCGCTCTGGAAACACCATATATTTT.

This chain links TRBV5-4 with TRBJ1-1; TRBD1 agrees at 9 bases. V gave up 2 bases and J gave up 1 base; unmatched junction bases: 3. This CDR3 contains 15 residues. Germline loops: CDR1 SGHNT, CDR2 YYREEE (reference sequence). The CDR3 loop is CASSLGDRANTEAFF. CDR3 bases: TGTGCCAGCAGCTTAGGGGACAGGGCGAACACTGAAGCTTTCTTT.

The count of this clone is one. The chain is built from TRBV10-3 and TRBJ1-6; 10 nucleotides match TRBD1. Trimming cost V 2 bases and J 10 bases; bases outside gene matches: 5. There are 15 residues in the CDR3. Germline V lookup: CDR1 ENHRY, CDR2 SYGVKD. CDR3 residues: CAISEGTGDGSPLHF. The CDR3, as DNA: TGTGCCATCAGTGAGGGGACAGGGGACGGATCACCCCTCCACTTT.

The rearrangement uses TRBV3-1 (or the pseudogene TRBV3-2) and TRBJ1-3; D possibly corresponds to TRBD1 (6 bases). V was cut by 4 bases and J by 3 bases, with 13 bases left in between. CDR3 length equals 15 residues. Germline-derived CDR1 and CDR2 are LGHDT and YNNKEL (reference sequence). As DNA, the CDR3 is TGTGCCAGCAGCCGTCGTTCAGGGGTTGGAAACACCATATATTTT. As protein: CASSRRSGVGNTIYF.

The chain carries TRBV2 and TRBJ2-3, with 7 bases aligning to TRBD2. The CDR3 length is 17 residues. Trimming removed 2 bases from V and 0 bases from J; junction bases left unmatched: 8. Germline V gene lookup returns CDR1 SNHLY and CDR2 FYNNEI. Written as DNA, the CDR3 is TGTGCCAGCAGTGAACGGGGAGGGTTCACTAGCACAGATACGCAGTATTTT. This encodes CASSERGGFTSTDTQYF.

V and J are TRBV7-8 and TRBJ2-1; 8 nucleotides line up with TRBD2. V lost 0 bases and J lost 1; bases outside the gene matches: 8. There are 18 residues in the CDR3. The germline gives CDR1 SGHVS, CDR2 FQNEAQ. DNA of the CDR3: TGTGCCAGCAGCTTAGCGGCCACCCAGCGGGGGTCCTACAATGAGCAGTTCTTC. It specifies CASSLAATQRGSYNEQFF.

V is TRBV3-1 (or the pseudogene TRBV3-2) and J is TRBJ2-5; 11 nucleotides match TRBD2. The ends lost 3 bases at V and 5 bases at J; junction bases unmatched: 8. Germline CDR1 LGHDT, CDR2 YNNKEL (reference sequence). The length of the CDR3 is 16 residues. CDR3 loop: CASSHRRLAGMETQYF. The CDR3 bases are TGTGCCAGCAGCCATCGCAGACTAGCGGGGATGGAGACCCAGTACTTC.

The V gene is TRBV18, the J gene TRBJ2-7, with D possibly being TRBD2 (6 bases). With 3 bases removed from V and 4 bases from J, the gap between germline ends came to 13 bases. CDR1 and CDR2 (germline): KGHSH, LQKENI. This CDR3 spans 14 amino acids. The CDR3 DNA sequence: TGTGCCAGCTCACCGGGCGGGACCGTTTACGAGCAGTACTTC. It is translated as CASSPGGTVYEQYF.

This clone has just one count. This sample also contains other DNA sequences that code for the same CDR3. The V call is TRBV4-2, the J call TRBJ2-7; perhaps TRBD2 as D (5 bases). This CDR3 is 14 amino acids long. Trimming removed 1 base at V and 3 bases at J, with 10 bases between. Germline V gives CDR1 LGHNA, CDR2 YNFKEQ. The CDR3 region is CASSQGGSSYEQYF. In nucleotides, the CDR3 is TGTGCCAGCAGCCAAGGAGGGTCCAGCTACGAGCAGTACTTC.

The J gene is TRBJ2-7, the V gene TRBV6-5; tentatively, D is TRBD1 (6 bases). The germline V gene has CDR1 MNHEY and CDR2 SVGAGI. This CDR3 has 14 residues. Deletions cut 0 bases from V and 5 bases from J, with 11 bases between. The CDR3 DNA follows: TGTGCCAGCAGTTACTCCACAGGGTCACACGAGCAGTACTTC. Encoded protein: CASSYSTGSHEQYF.

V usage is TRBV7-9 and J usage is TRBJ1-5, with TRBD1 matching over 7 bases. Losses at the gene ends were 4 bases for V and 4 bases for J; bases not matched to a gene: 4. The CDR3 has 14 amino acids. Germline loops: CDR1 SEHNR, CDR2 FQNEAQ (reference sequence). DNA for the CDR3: TGTGCCAGCAGCTCCAGGGGGTCAAATCAGCCCCAGCATTTT. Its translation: CASSSRGSNQPQHF.

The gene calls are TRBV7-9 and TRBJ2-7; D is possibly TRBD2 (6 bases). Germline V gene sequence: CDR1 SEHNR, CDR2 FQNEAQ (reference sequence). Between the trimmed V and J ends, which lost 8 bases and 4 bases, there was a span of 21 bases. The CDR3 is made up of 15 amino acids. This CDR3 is CASAFVLGGGYEQYF. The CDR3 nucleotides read TGTGCCAGCGCGTTCGTCCTGGGGGGAGGTTACGAGCAGTACTTC. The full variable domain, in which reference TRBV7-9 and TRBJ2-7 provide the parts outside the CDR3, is DTGVSQNPRHKITKRGQNVTFRCDPISEHNRLYWYRQTLGQGPEFLTYFQNEAQLEKSRLLSDRFSAERPKGSFSTLEIQRTEQGDSAMYLCASAFVLGGGYEQYFGPGTRLTVT.

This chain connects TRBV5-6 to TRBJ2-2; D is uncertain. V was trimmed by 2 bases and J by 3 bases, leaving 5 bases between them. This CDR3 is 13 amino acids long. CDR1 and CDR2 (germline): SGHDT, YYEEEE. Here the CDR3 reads CASSLEYTGELFF. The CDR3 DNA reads TGTGCCAGCAGCTTAGAGTACACCGGGGAGCTGTTTTTT.

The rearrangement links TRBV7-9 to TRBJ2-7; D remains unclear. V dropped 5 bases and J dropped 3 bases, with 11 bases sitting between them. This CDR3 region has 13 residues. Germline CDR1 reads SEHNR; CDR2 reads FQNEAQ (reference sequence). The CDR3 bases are TGTGCCAGCAGCCCCCCGAGAGACTACGAGCAGTACTTC. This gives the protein CASSPPRDYEQYF. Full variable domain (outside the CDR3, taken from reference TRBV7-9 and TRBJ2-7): DTGVSQNPRHKITKRGQNVTFRCDPISEHNRLYWYRQTLGQGPEFLTYFQNEAQLEKSRLLSDRFSAERPKGSFSTLEIQRTEQGDSAMYLCASSPPRDYEQYFGPGTRLTVT.

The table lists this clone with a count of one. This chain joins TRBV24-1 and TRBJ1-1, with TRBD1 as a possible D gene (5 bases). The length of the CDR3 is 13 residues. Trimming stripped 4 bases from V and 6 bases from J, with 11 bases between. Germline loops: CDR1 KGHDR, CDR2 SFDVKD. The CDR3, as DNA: TGTGCCACCAGTGAGTTCGGGACTTCTGAAGCTTTCTTT. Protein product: CATSEFGTSEAFF.

The CDR3 bases are TGTGCCAGCAGCCAAGGTGGAGGGATCAGTTCACCCCTCCACTTT. Amino acids: CASSQGGGISSPLHF. The chain couples TRBV3-1 (or the pseudogene TRBV3-2) to TRBJ1-6, with D unresolved. This CDR3 has 15 residues. In germline, CDR1 is LGHDT, CDR2 YNNKEL (reference sequence). The V gene lost 1 base and the J gene lost 9 bases, with 13 bases spanning the gap.

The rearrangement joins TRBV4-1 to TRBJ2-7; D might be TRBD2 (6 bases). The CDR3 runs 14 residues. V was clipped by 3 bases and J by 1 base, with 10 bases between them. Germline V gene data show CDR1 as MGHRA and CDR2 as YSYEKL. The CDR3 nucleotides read TGCGCCAGCAGCCACGGAGGGTCGTCCTACGAGCAGTACTTC. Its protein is CASSHGGSSYEQYF.